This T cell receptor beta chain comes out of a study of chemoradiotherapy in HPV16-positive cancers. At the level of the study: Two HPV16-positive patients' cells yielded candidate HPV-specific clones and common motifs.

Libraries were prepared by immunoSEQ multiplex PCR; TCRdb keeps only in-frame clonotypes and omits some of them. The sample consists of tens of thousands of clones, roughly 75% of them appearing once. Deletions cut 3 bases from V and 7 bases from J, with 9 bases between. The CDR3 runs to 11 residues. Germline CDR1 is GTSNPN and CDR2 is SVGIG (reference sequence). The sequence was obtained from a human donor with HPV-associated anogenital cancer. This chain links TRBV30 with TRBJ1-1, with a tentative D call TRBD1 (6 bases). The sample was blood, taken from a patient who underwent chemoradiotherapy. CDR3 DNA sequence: TGTGCCTGGAGGCAACAGGGTGAAGCTTTCTTT. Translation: CAWRQQGEAFF.